The source of this T cell receptor beta chain is a study of a mutant IDH1 vaccine in newly diagnosed glioma. At the level of the study: Most patients had radiochemotherapy with temozolomide before enrollment; others had one alone.

Trimming pared 0 bases from V and 3 bases from J, leaving 9 bases between. The CDR3 length is 14 residues. In germline, CDR1 is SGHDT, CDR2 YYEEEE. To note about this clone: As yet, its antigen is unknown.

TCRdb keeps only in-frame clones here, not all; method: immunoSEQ multiplex PCR. Among tens of thousands of clones, less than 90% were seen once, and the ten largest hold approximately 3.4%. Time point described: week 47, end of study. A single vaccine dose contained 300 ug of mutant IDH1 20-mer peptide, and topical imiquimod was used with it. During weeks 1, 3, 5, 7, 11, 15, 19 and 23, patients received eight vaccinations. New WHO grade 3 or 4 astrocytomas that were IDH1-mutant and ATRX-lost occurred in the donors. Sequencing was performed on PBMCs, taken from a glioma patient whose treatment included an IDH1 peptide vaccine. The receptor was isolated from a woman between 45 and 65 years old with glioma. The rearrangement uses TRBV5-6 and TRBJ1-1; unclear D gene. CDR3 DNA: TGTGCCAGCAGCTTGGCCGGGGTGGACACTGAAGCTTTCTTT. Protein: CASSLAGVDTEAFF.